This section outlines one T cell receptor beta chain sequence together with its context. Original analysis: ImmunoSEQ only sent back junction sequences with no quality scores, so filtering was done differently. Sequencing used immunoSEQ multiplex PCR; TCRdb keeps in-frame clones, though not all of them. The V and J calls and clone size come from that table; D and trimming were worked out from the DNA. Among a few hundred thousand clones listed, around 77% were seen once. Samples left unsorted employed roughly 90 million PBMCs for genomic DNA. The sample belongs to a study of shared clonotypes between healthy human individuals. The CDR3 length is 16 residues. Germline V gives CDR1 SEHNR, CDR2 FQNEAQ (reference sequence). V was shortened by 7 bases and J by 6 bases, with 21 bases between the two germline ends.

The receptor was derived from a woman in her thirties or forties in good health. Some clones in this sample may be carry-over from other donors' samples. The chain carries TRBV7-9 and TRBJ2-2; maybe TRBD1 (6 bases). The sequenced sample was PBMCs. Written as DNA, the CDR3 is TGTGCCAGCAACCCGGGGCGCCCAGCAGGGGCCGGGGAGCTGTTTTTT. Translated: CASNPGRPAGAGELFF.